The T cell receptor beta chain under discussion was sequenced for a study of radiotherapy plus CTLA-4 blockade in lung cancer. In the study overall: An objective response was seen in approximately 17% of patients, and disease control in 25% to 40%.

Measured with immunoSEQ multiplex PCR; TCRdb has only the in-frame clones, and not every one. The sample lists 60,000 to 70,000 clones, 79% occurring once. A word on this clone: Its antigen is still unknown.

Patients had chemo-refractory metastatic non-small-cell lung cancer and received focal radiation plus CTLA-4 blockade that used ipilimumab. In germline, CDR1 is SGHRS, CDR2 YFSETQ. The CDR3 runs to 16 residues. Between the trimmed V and J ends, which lost 4 bases and 2 bases, there was a span of 18 bases. Study results and limitations: Peripheral blood showed expansion of tumor-derived TCR clones after radiotherapy and ipilimumab.

This receptor was obtained from a human donor with non-small cell lung cancer who had a complete response to radiotherapy plus ipilimumab. The sample in question was peripheral blood, obtained from a patient treated with radiotherapy plus ipilimumab. The rearrangement links TRBV5-1 to TRBJ1-2; no clear D gene. The chain's CDR3 is CASSAISVSTNYGYTF. CDR3 sequence (DNA): TGCGCCAGCAGCGCCATTTCGGTGTCCACAAACTATGGCTACACCTTC.